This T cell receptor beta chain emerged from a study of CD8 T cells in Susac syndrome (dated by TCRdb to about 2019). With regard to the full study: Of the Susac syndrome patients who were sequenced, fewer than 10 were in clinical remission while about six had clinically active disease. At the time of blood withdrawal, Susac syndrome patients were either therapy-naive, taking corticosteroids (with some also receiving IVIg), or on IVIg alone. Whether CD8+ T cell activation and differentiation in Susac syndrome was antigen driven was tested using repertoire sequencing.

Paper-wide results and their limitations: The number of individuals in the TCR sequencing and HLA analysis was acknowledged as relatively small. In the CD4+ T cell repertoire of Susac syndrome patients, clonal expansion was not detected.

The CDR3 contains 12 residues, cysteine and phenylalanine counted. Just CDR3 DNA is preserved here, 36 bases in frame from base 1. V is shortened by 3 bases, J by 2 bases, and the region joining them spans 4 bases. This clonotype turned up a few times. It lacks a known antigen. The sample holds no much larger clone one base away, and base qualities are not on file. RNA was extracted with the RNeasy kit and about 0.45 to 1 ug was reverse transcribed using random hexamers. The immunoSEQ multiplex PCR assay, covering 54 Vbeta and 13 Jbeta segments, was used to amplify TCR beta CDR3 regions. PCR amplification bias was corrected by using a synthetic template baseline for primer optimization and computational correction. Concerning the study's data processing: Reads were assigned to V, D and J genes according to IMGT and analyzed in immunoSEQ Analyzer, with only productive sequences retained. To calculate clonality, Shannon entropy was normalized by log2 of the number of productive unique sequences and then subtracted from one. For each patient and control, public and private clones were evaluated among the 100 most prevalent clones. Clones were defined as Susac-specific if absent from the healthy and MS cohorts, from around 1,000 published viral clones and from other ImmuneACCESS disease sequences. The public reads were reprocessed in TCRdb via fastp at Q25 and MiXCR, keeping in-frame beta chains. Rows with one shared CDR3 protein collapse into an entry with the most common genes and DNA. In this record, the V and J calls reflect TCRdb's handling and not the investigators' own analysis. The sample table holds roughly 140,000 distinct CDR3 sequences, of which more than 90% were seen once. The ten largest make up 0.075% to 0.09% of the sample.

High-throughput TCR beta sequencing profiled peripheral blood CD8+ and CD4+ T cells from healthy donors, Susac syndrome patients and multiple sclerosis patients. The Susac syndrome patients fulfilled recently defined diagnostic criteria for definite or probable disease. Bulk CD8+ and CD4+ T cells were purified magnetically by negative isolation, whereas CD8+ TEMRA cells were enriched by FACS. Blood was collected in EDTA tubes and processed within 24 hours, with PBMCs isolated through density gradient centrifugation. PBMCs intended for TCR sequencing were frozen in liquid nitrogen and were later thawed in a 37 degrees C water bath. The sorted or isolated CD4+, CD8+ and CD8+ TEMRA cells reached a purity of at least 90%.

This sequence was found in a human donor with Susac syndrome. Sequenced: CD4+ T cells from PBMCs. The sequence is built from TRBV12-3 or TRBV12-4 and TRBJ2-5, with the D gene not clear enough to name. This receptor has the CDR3 CASSLVQETQYF. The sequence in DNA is TGTGCCAGCAGTTTGGTACAAGAGACCCAGTACTTC.